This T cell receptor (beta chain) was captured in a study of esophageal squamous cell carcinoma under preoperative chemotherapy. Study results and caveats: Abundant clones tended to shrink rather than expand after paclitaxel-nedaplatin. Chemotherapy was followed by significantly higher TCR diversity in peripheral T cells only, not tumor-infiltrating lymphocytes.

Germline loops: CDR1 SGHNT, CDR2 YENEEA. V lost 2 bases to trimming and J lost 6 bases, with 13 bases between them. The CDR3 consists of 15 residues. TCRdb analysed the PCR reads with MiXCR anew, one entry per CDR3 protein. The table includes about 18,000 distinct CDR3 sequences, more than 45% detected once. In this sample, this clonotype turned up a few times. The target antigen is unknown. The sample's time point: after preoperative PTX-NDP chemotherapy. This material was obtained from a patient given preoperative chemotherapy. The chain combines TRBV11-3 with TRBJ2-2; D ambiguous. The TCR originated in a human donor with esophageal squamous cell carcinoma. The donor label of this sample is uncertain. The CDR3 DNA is TGTGCCAGCAGCTTAAGATCGCCCATGGCCGGGGAGCTGTTTTTT. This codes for CASSLRSPMAGELFF.